At least ten counts were recorded for the clone carrying this T cell receptor (beta chain). The antigen remains unidentified. The entry originates in a study of T cells in Graves' hyperthyroidism and ophthalmopathy. The TCR beta CDR3 regions underwent amplification using RNA transcripts as the source. The primer set for the first-round RT-PCR of the TCR CDR3 was HTBI. Each CDR3 protein is one row after TCRdb ran MiXCR on the multiplex PCR reads. The sample has hundreds of thousands of distinct CDR3 sequences, around 14% seen once. Patients aged 18 to 65 had newly diagnosed hyperthyroidism that had lasted under 2 months. Findings and caveats of the study: Most thyroid-expanded clonotypes above 0.001 were also found in blood. Separating ophthalmopathy from stable hyperthyroidism was achieved by a 13 V-J model.

Per germline, CDR1 MNHNS and CDR2 SASEGT. V lost 5 bases and J 1 base, leaving 9 bases between the germline ends. The CDR3 is made up of 13 amino acids. The chain employs TRBV6-1 and TRBJ2-7, with D unclear. Input material: blood. The TCR was taken from a woman in her thirties with Graves' hyperthyroidism. CDR3 in amino acids: CASSLSLSYEQYF. CDR3 in DNA: TGTGCCAGCAGTTTATCGTTATCCTACGAGCAGTACTTC.